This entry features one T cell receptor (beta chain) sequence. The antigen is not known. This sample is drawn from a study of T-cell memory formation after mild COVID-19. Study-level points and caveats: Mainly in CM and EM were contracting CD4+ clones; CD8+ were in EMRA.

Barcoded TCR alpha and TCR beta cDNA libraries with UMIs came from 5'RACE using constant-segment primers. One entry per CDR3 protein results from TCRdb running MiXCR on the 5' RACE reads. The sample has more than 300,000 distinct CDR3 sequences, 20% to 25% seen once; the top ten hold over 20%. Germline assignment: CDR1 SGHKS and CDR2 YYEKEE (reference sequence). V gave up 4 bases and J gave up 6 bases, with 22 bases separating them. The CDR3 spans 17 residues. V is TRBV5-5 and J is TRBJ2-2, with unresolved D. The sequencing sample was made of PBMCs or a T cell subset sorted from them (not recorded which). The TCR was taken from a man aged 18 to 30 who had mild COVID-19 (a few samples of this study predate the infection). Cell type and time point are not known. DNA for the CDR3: TGTGCCAGCAGCCGACCCCAAGACCAACTGGGCCCCGGGGAGCTGTTTTTT. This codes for CASSRPQDQLGPGELFF.